The 8 T cell receptor beta chains below were found in one sample sequenced in a study of blood T cells in healthy people across ages. Next came a second PCR, run for about 7 to 12 cycles, which used a sample-barcoded 5' primer along with a J-beta primer mix. In TCRdb, the 5' RACE reads were re-called with MiXCR into one record per CDR3 protein. The sample has about 680,000 distinct CDR3 sequences, roughly 50% seen once. Sequences were obtained from blood. These receptors originate from an older woman in good health.

A single count supports this clonotype. The chain uses TRBV6-6 and TRBJ2-6; D call uncertain. The CDR3 has 16 residues. Between the trimmed V and J ends, which lost 7 bases and 0 bases, there was a span of 13 bases. CDR1 and CDR2 from the germline V gene are MNHNY and SVGAGI (reference sequence). Here the CDR3 DNA reads TGTGCCAGCACCCGCAGCCAGGCCTCTGGGGCCAACGTCCTGACTTTC. Translation: CASTRSQASGANVLTF.

The chain combines TRBV27 with TRBJ2-1; D perhaps matches TRBD2 (5 bases). Germline V lookup: CDR1 MNHEY, CDR2 SMNVEV (reference sequence). This CDR3 region has 17 residues. The V end lost 4 bases, the J end lost 12 bases, and 28 bases lay between the germline ends. In nucleotides, the CDR3 is TGTGCCAGCAGTTCTCCAAGAGCCGGGAAACTGGCCGATGGGCAGTTCTTC. Its translation is CASSSPRAGKLADGQFF.

This clonotype was counted once. The CDR3 nucleotides read TGTGCCACCAGTGAGCCACAGCGGGACACCGGGGAGCTGTTTTTT. Amino acid sequence: CATSEPQRDTGELFF. The rearrangement uses TRBV24-1 and TRBJ2-2; weak D call: TRBD2 (6 bases). V lost 4 bases to trimming and J lost 3 bases, with 11 bases between them. Germline CDR1 KGHDR, CDR2 SFDVKD. The CDR3 consists of 15 residues.

This clonotype came up a few times. The V gene is TRBV29-1, the J gene TRBJ1-1, with 8 nucleotides matching TRBD1. Germline lookup yields CDR1 SQVTM and CDR2 ANQGSEA. The ends lost 8 bases at V and 1 base at J; junction bases unmatched: 3. The CDR3 covers 12 residues. The CDR3 loop is CSTGQGNTEAFF. The CDR3 coding sequence is TGCAGCACAGGACAGGGGAACACTGAAGCTTTCTTT. The variable domain in full, with the rest retrieved from reference TRBV29-1 and TRBJ1-1, is SAVISQKPSRDICQRGTSLTIQCQVDSQVTMMFWYRQQPGQSLTLIATANQGSEATYESGFVIDKFPISRPNLTFSTLTVSNMSPEDSSIYLCSTGQGNTEAFFGQGTRLTVV.

V is TRBV13 and J is TRBJ2-1, with TRBD1 matching over 8 bases. V shed 6 bases, J shed 5 bases, and the junction held 9 bases outside the gene matches. The V gene's germline CDR1 is PRHDT and CDR2 FYEKMQ (reference sequence). The CDR3 extends over 15 amino acids. CDR3 DNA sequence: TGTGCCAGCAGTCAAGACCAGGGGGCAGACAATGAGCAGTTCTTC. It specifies CASSQDQGADNEQFF.

V usage is TRBV24-1 and J usage is TRBJ1-2, with 9 bases lining up with TRBD1. CDR1 and CDR2 from the germline V gene are KGHDR and SFDVKD. V lost 4 bases, J lost 2 bases, and 4 bases stayed unmatched. CDR3 length: 15 residues. The CDR3 protein is CATSDPGQGNYGYTF. CDR3 nucleotide sequence: TGTGCCACCAGTGACCCAGGACAGGGGAACTATGGCTACACCTTC.

Only a few counts were recorded for this clonotype. V usage is TRBV24-1 and J usage is TRBJ2-1; 8 bases are a match to TRBD2. The J segment lost 10 bases and the V segment lost 6 bases, leaving 10 bases of the junction unmatched. The CDR3 runs 14 residues. The germline V gene encodes CDR1 KGHDR and CDR2 SFDVKD. DNA for the CDR3: TGTGCCACCAGTTCCCCGACTAGCGCTGAAGAGCAGTTCTTC. This sequence encodes CATSSPTSAEEQFF.

This clonotype was counted between two and nine times. This chain uses TRBV6-6 with TRBJ2-1; D possibly matches TRBD1 or TRBD2 (5 bases each). Germline lookup yields CDR1 MNHNY and CDR2 SVGAGI (reference sequence). V dropped 2 bases and J dropped 4 bases, with 15 bases sitting between them. The CDR3 totals 16 residues. The CDR3 DNA reads TGTGCCAGCAGTTACGTGGGGGAGATACCTTACAATGAGCAGTTCTTC. It translates to CASSYVGEIPYNEQFF.